One and the same sample provided the 9 T cell receptor beta chains below, sequenced in a study of T-cell reconstitution after alpha-beta-depleted transplantation in children. Preparation of the TCRbeta library was carried out with unique molecular identifiers. TCRdb re-called the PCR reads with MiXCR, one entry per CDR3 protein. The table lists 77,000 or so distinct CDR3 sequences, 15% to 20% of them singletons. Sequencing was performed on PBMCs, mostly from graft donor cells, taken 360 days after TCRalphabeta/CD19-depleted stem cell transplant. These receptors were obtained from a male patient under 10 years old who had a stem cell transplant for acute lymphoblastic leukemia, so the T cells may come from the graft donor.

This clonotype appeared many times. The chain's CDR3 is CASSATSGGYNEQFF. The CDR3 DNA reads TGTGCCAGCAGCGCAACTAGCGGGGGGTACAATGAGCAGTTCTTC. The rearrangement uses TRBV9 and TRBJ2-1; 12 nucleotides match TRBD2. This CDR3 contains 15 residues. After removal of 3 bases from V and 4 bases from J, the junction contained 2 bases not matched to a gene. In germline, CDR1 is SGDLS, CDR2 YYNGEE.

The chain employs TRBV3-1 and TRBJ2-1; TRBD2 might be the D (5 bases). This CDR3 has 17 amino acids. V dropped 5 bases and J dropped 6 bases, with 23 bases sitting between them. Germline assignment: CDR1 LGHDT and CDR2 YNNKEL (reference sequence). DNA for the CDR3: TGTGCCAGCAGCTACCGAGTTAGCAGGAGGTCAGGCAATGAGCAGTTCTTC. Its protein product is CASSYRVSRRSGNEQFF.

The chain couples TRBV7-9 to TRBJ2-7; D is ambiguous. The CDR3 has 14 amino acids. Trimming pared 1 base from V and 5 bases from J, leaving 12 bases between. Looked up from germline, CDR1 is SEHNR and CDR2 is FQNEAQ (reference sequence). CDR3: CASSLVATSNEQYF. The DNA of the CDR3 is TGTGCCAGCAGCTTAGTCGCTACTTCGAACGAGCAGTACTTC.

The V call is TRBV6-2 or TRBV6-3, the J call TRBJ2-7, with D unclear. The length of the CDR3 is 13 residues. Germline V gene sequence: CDR1 MNHEY, CDR2 SVGEGT. V was cut by 6 bases and J by 0 bases, with 9 bases left in between. The CDR3 here is CASRTYGSYEQYF. DNA for the CDR3: TGTGCCAGCAGAACCTATGGCTCCTACGAGCAGTACTTC.

The V and J genes are TRBV25-1 and TRBJ2-3, with D uncertain. The germline V gene encodes CDR1 MGHDK and CDR2 SYGVNS. The CDR3 loop spans 17 amino acids. Trimming pared 3 bases from V and 3 bases from J, leaving 19 bases between. CDR3 DNA: TGTGCCAGCAGTGACCCGAAGCGCCCGGGTGGTACAGATACGCAGTATTTT. Amino acid sequence: CASSDPKRPGGTDTQYF.

J is TRBJ2-7 and V is TRBV7-9; 7 bases are a match to TRBD1. V lost 3 bases to trimming and J lost 0 bases; unmatched junction nucleotides: 8. CDR3 length: 16 residues. Germline loops: CDR1 SEHNR, CDR2 FQNEAQ (reference sequence). In DNA form, the CDR3 reads TGTGCCAGCAGCTTGGGGTTGACAGGGAGCTCCTACGAGCAGTACTTC. Protein sequence: CASSLGLTGSSYEQYF.

In its sample, this clonotype was seen once. V usage is TRBV5-1 and J usage is TRBJ2-7; no clear D gene. In germline, CDR1 is SGHRS, CDR2 YFSETQ. This CDR3 has 13 residues. Trimming shortened V by 3 bases and J by 4 bases, and 11 bases separated the two germline ends. In nucleotides, the CDR3 is TGCGCCAGCAGCTACATCATAGGGTACGAGCAGTACTTC. Encoded protein: CASSYIIGYEQYF. The variable domain in full, with the rest retrieved from reference TRBV5-1 and TRBJ2-7, is KAGVTQTPRYLIKTRGQQVTLSCSPISGHRSVSWYQQTPGQGLQFLFEYFSETQRNKGNFPGRFSGRQFSNSRSEMNVSTLELGDSALYLCASSYIIGYEQYFGPGTRLTVT.

V gene TRBV5-1 combines with J gene TRBJ1-4, with D tentatively TRBD1 (6 bases). The CDR3 has 15 amino acids. V was pared by 2 bases and J by 8 bases, with 16 bases between. Germline loops: CDR1 SGHRS, CDR2 YFSETQ. CDR3 residues: CASSLEGGREEKLFF. The DNA of the CDR3 is TGCGCCAGCAGCTTAGAAGGGGGGAGAGAAGAAAAACTGTTTTTT.

The chain employs TRBV6-1 and TRBJ2-3, with 8 positions matching TRBD1. V was pared by 0 bases and J by 3 bases, with 5 bases of the junction left unmatched. The CDR3 is made up of 16 amino acids. CDR1 is MNHNS and CDR2 is SASEGT in the germline V gene. The CDR3 here is CASSEAGTGLTDTQYF. DNA for the CDR3: TGTGCCAGCAGTGAAGCGGGGACAGGCTTAACAGATACGCAGTATTTT.